Presented here are 20 T cell receptor beta chains from one specimen sequenced in a study of early T cells in non-severe SARS-CoV-2 infection. TCRdb called the 5' RACE reads again in MiXCR, with one record for every CDR3 protein. The data contain about 52,000 distinct CDR3 sequences, approximately 6% of them singletons. The sample taken for sequencing was whole blood. All receptors come from an adult who was a healthcare worker with PCR-confirmed SARS-CoV-2 infection or an uninfected control (not recorded which).

This clonotype has only a few counts. V and J are TRBV3-1 and TRBJ2-1; 8 bases match TRBD2. This CDR3 spans 15 amino acids. CDR1 is LGHDT, CDR2 YNNKEL, per germline (reference sequence). With V trimmed by 2 bases and J by 2 bases, 2 bases remained unmatched. CDR3 coding DNA: TGTGCCAGCAGCCAAAAGCGGGGGACCTACAATGAGCAGTTCTTC. It is translated as CASSQKRGTYNEQFF.

This clonotype was seen ten or more times. The CDR3 spells CASSQVSALTDGFYEQYF. CDR3 DNA: TGTGCCAGCAGCCAAGTTTCCGCCTTGACAGATGGATTCTACGAGCAGTACTTC. V usage is TRBV4-2 and J usage is TRBJ2-7; D might be TRBD1 (5 bases). The CDR3 has 18 residues. V was clipped by 1 base and J by 3 bases, with 22 bases between them. Germline CDR1 LGHNA, CDR2 YNFKEQ.

Many counts were recorded for this clonotype. This chain connects TRBV12-3 or TRBV12-4 to TRBJ1-5, with unresolved D. This CDR3 contains 13 residues. V was trimmed by 5 bases and J by 0 bases, leaving 5 bases between them. CDR3 sequence reads: CASSPNSNQPQHF. CDR3 nucleotides: TGTGCCAGCAGTCCTAATAGCAATCAGCCCCAGCATTTT.

The table lists this clonotype with a few counts. The genes are TRBV11-3 and TRBJ1-1; D gene uncertain. Trimming cost V 5 bases and J 2 bases, with 12 bases left between them. The CDR3 extends over 14 amino acids. Germline assignment: CDR1 SGHNT and CDR2 YENEEA. This CDR3 reads CASSPIGPNTEAFF. The CDR3 bases are TGTGCCAGCAGCCCCATTGGCCCCAACACTGAAGCTTTCTTT.

This chain uses TRBV9 with TRBJ1-6, with D hard to call. This CDR3 is 13 amino acids long. V was trimmed by 0 bases and J by 11 bases, leaving 9 bases between them. The V gene's germline CDR1 is SGDLS and CDR2 YYNGEE. CDR3 in amino acids: CASSVVAQPPLHF. The CDR3 nucleotides are TGTGCCAGCAGCGTAGTGGCACAACCACCCCTCCACTTT.

This clonotype has more than one count but fewer than ten. The rearrangement uses TRBV29-1 and TRBJ2-1; no firm D call. Trimming cost V 7 bases and J 12 bases, with 19 bases left between them. CDR3 length: 12 amino acids. The V gene's germline CDR1 is SQVTM and CDR2 ANQGSEA. In nucleotides, the CDR3 is TGCAGCGCCAAACGCCCGTCCCTAGGGCAGTTCTTC. This sequence encodes CSAKRPSLGQFF.

This clonotype was recorded at least ten times. The chain is built from TRBV28 and TRBJ1-2; the D gene is possibly TRBD1 (5 bases). Trimming took off 7 bases at V and 2 bases at J, with 14 bases between the two ends. Germline lookup yields CDR1 MDHEN and CDR2 SYDVKM. The length of the CDR3 is 14 residues. The DNA of the CDR3 is TGTGCCAGCAAGATTTCAGGGTACAACTATGGCTACACCTTC. Protein: CASKISGYNYGYTF.

In its sample, this clonotype was seen a few times. This chain uses TRBV5-1 with TRBJ2-7, with TRBD1 matching 10 bases. Germline trimming cut 5 bases from V and 6 bases from J; bases unmatched to any gene: 8. This CDR3 is 14 amino acids long. Germline values: CDR1 SGHRS, CDR2 YFSETQ. The CDR3 here is CASRQGQGWFEQYF. DNA of the CDR3: TGCGCCAGCAGGCAGGGACAGGGGTGGTTCGAGCAGTACTTC.

This clonotype was counted at least ten times. Here the CDR3 reads CASGETQYF. CDR3 in DNA: TGTGCCAGCGGGGAGACCCAGTACTTC. The gene calls are TRBV12-3 or TRBV12-4 and TRBJ2-5, with unresolved D. Trimming removed 8 bases at V and 5 bases at J, with 3 bases between. The CDR3 is 9 amino acids.

At least ten counts were recorded for this clonotype. This chain joins TRBV29-1 and TRBJ2-6; D is perhaps TRBD1 (6 bases). V was shortened by 4 bases and J by 2 bases, with 9 bases between the two germline ends. Germline loops: CDR1 SQVTM, CDR2 ANQGSEA. The CDR3 spans 14 residues. The CDR3 region is CSVGQVAGANVLTF. The CDR3 nucleotides read TGCAGCGTTGGACAGGTGGCTGGGGCCAACGTCCTGACTTTC.

This clonotype came up many times. This chain connects TRBV10-1 to TRBJ2-3; 8 bases match TRBD2. CDR1 is WNHNN, CDR2 SYGVQD, per germline (reference sequence). The CDR3 runs 18 residues. Trimming cost V 4 bases and J 4 bases; bases outside gene matches: 16. CDR3 amino acids: CASSGLAGPPLGADTQYF. The CDR3 nucleotides read TGCGCCAGCAGTGGGCTAGCGGGTCCCCCGCTGGGCGCAGATACGCAGTATTTT.

In this sample, this clonotype turned up many times. The chain employs TRBV5-5 and TRBJ2-6; D is uncertain. The V end lost 1 base, the J end lost 0 bases, and 8 bases lay between the germline ends. The CDR3 length is 16 residues. Germline CDR1 reads SGHKS; CDR2 reads YYEKEE (reference sequence). In DNA form, the CDR3 reads TGTGCCAGCAGCTTGACACGGGCCTCTGGGGCCAACGTCCTGACTTTC. This gives the protein CASSLTRASGANVLTF.

This clonotype came up a few times. This sequence joins TRBV3-1 and TRBJ1-1, with 7 bases lining up with TRBD1. Germline values: CDR1 LGHDT, CDR2 YNNKEL (reference sequence). The CDR3 is 24 residues long. Trimming removed 4 bases from V and 1 base from J; junction bases left unmatched: 33. CDR3 bases: TGTGCCAGCAGCCCTCTAGACAGGGCGAAGGCCCAAAAACTCTCTTCCAGACCGAACACTGAAGCTTTCTTT. Its protein product is CASSPLDRAKAQKLSSRPNTEAFF.

Comments on this clonotype: This may come from a read error, since a much larger clone is one base off. V and J are TRBV7-9 and TRBJ1-1, with a tentative D call TRBD1 (6 bases). This CDR3 is 15 amino acids long. Germline lookup yields CDR1 SEHNR and CDR2 FQNEAQ (reference sequence). The CDR3 DNA is TGTGCCGGCAGCTTGTCCGGCCAGGGGATAACTGAAGCTTTCTTT. It is translated as CAGSLSGQGITEAFF.

This clonotype was seen many times. V usage is TRBV6-2 or TRBV6-3 and J usage is TRBJ1-4; no clear D. CDR1 MNHEY and CDR2 SVGEGT come from the germline V gene. The CDR3 totals 13 residues. V gave up 4 bases and J gave up 5 bases, with 8 bases separating them. CDR3 sequence: CASSSWKNEKLFF. Written as DNA, the CDR3 is TGTGCCAGCAGTTCGTGGAAAAATGAAAAACTGTTTTTT.

This sequence joins TRBV6-1 and TRBJ2-7, with no clear D. Germline V CDR1 and CDR2: MNHNS, SASEGT. This CDR3 region has 13 residues. Trimming pared 8 bases from V and 2 bases from J, leaving 13 bases between. The chain's CDR3 is CASRTETPYEQYF. The CDR3 DNA reads TGTGCCAGCCGCACGGAGACTCCCTACGAGCAGTACTTC.

J is TRBJ2-3 and V is TRBV30; no definite D call. V lost 4 bases and J 6 bases, leaving 8 bases between the germline ends. This CDR3 is built from 11 residues. In germline, CDR1 is GTSNPN, CDR2 SVGIG (reference sequence). The CDR3 loop is CAWNQADTQYF. CDR3 sequence (DNA): TGTGCCTGGAACCAAGCCGATACGCAGTATTTT.

This clonotype came up a few times. The chain is built from TRBV5-1 and TRBJ1-6; D uncertain. The CDR3 contains 16 residues. V was shortened by 0 bases and J by 6 bases, with 13 bases between the two germline ends. Germline assignment: CDR1 SGHRS and CDR2 YFSETQ. The CDR3: CASSLDQVVSNSPLHF. DNA for the CDR3: TGCGCCAGCAGCTTGGACCAGGTAGTCTCTAATTCACCCCTCCACTTT.

Notes on this clonotype: A single base separates this from a much larger clone, so it may be a read error. This chain uses TRBV5-4 with TRBJ2-5; D not resolved. The ends were cut back, 4 bases at V and 4 bases at J, with 11 bases in the middle. Germline-derived CDR1 and CDR2 are SGHNT and YYREEE (reference sequence). CDR3 length equals 13 residues. CDR3 nucleotide sequence: TGTGCCAGCAGCAGAAATCTCCCAGAGACCCAGTACTTC. Encoded protein: CASSRNLPETQYF.

This clonotype has at least ten counts. The chain combines TRBV9 with TRBJ2-1, with D possibly being TRBD1 (7 bases). The CDR3 is 16 residues long. CDR1 is SGDLS and CDR2 is YYNGEE in the germline V gene. The ends were cut back, 4 bases at V and 0 bases at J, with 14 bases in the middle. CDR3 bases: TGTGCCAGCAGCCCAGGGGGGTTGAGCTCCTACAATGAGCAGTTCTTC. Its protein product is CASSPGGLSSYNEQFF.